Following are 4 T cell receptor beta chains from one sample sequenced in a study of T-cell reconstitution after alpha-beta-depleted transplantation in children. The study's findings and limits: When one year had passed after transplant, most T-cell counts and diversity came from newly produced T cells.

These TCRs are of unknown antigen specificity. Unique molecular identifiers were incorporated during preparation of the TCRbeta library. TCRdb independently ran MiXCR on the PCR reads; one entry per CDR3 protein. The data contain 250,000 to 300,000 distinct CDR3 sequences, over 7.5% of them seen just once; the ten biggest clones take up approximately 9.6%. This material consisted of peripheral blood, taken 360 days after TCRalphabeta/CD19-depleted stem cell transplant. These receptors all come from a female patient between 2 and 15 years old who had a stem cell transplant for Fanconi anemia, so the T cells may come from the graft donor.

In this sample, this clonotype turned up many times. The chain employs TRBV11-1 and TRBJ2-3, with 7 positions matching TRBD1. This CDR3 is 18 amino acids long. The germline V gene has CDR1 SGHAT and CDR2 FQDESV (reference sequence). J was trimmed by 0 bases and V by 0 bases; bases with no gene match: 9. CDR3 in amino acids: CASSLAGRQGVSTDTQYF. CDR3 bases: TGTGCCAGCAGCTTAGCGGGGAGACAGGGTGTAAGCACAGATACGCAGTATTTT.

This clonotype was picked up a small number of times. The chain uses TRBV28 and TRBJ2-7; 12 bases align to TRBD2. In germline, CDR1 is MDHEN, CDR2 SYDVKM. This CDR3 has 15 residues. J lost 6 bases, V lost 5 bases, and 8 bases had no gene match. The CDR3 region is CASSPPSGGASEQYF. The CDR3 region has the DNA TGTGCCAGCAGTCCCCCTAGCGGGGGGGCATCCGAGCAGTACTTC.

There are a few counts of this clonotype. This chain joins TRBV6-2 or TRBV6-3 and TRBJ1-1, with D unresolved. Deletions cut 0 bases from V and 7 bases from J, with 6 bases between. Germline assignment: CDR1 MNHEY and CDR2 SVGEGT. The length of the CDR3 is 12 residues. In DNA form, the CDR3 reads TGTGCCAGCAGTTACTCCGGGTTTGAAGCTTTCTTT. Its translation is CASSYSGFEAFF.

The table lists this clonotype with a few counts. V is TRBV20-1 and J is TRBJ1-5; no definite D call. This CDR3 comprises 14 residues. The V end lost 4 bases, the J end lost 4 bases, and 14 bases lay between the germline ends. The germline CDR1 and CDR2 sequences are DFQATT and SNEGSKA (reference sequence). CDR3 sequence: CSATRHEGNQPQHF. In DNA, the CDR3 is TGCAGTGCTACAAGACACGAGGGTAATCAGCCCCAGCATTTT.